The 17 T cell receptor beta chains listed next were all sequenced from one sample in a study of molecular identifiers for immune sequencing clone quantification. TCRdb redid the calling of the PCR reads with MiXCR, one entry per CDR3 protein. The data contain a few hundred thousand distinct CDR3 sequences, about 21% of them singletons. Sequencing was done on a sample of naive CD8+ T cells from blood, with Jurkat cell RNA spiked in. Subset: FACS-sorted CD8+CD4-CCR7+CD45RA+ naive T cells. These TCRs come from a human donor in good health. Some libraries in this study had Jurkat cell RNA spiked in.

This clonotype is a singleton in its sample. This CDR3 fails to terminate in the conserved phenylalanine or tryptophan, so it likely reflects a read error. The V and J genes are TRBV30 and TRBJ1-1; D is uncertain. Germline V gene data show CDR1 as GTSNPN and CDR2 as SVGIG (reference sequence). V was cut by 3 bases and J by 0 bases, with 5 bases left in between. This CDR3 region has 12 residues. The CDR3 sequence is CAWSPMNTEAFL. As DNA, the CDR3 is TGTGCCTGGAGCCCCATGAACACTGAAGCTTTCCTT.

With regard to this clonotype: It may be a read error: a sequence one base away is much more abundant. Since no conserved phenylalanine or tryptophan closes the CDR3, a read error is the likely cause. V is TRBV7-2 and J is TRBJ1-1, with 7 bases lining up with TRBD1. Germline V gene sequence: CDR1 SGHTA, CDR2 FQGNSA. This CDR3 contains 13 residues. The V and J ends lost 5 bases and 10 bases, in that order; junction bases with no gene match: 10. CDR3 DNA sequence: TGTGCCAGCAGCCCACCGGGACAGATTTTAGCTTTCTTA. It encodes CASSPPGQILAFL.

This clonotype was counted at least ten times. The V and J genes are TRBV12-3 or TRBV12-4 and TRBJ1-3; perhaps TRBD1 as D (6 bases). The CDR3 length is 16 residues. Trimming left V 6 bases short and J 0 bases short, with 15 bases between. The CDR3 coding sequence is TGTGCCAGCAGCAGCCATCCGACAGGCTCTGGAAACACCATATATTTT. This encodes CASSSHPTGSGNTIYF.

The chain links TRBV19 to TRBJ2-7; D not certain. In germline, CDR1 is LNHDA, CDR2 SQIVND (reference sequence). The CDR3 runs 13 residues. V was cut by 1 base and J by 2 bases, with 6 bases left in between. CDR3 nucleotides: TGTGCCAGTAGTATAGGCACCCCCTACGAGCAGTACTTC. This sequence encodes CASSIGTPYEQYF.

This clonotype has a count of ten or more. The chain couples TRBV7-2 to TRBJ2-7; TRBD2 is a possible D gene (6 bases). The CDR3 loop spans 14 amino acids. CDR1 and CDR2 (germline): SGHTA, FQGNSA. V lost 3 bases and J 0 bases, leaving 9 bases between the germline ends. The CDR3 protein is CASSFRDFSYEQYF. For the CDR3, the DNA is TGTGCCAGCAGCTTCCGGGACTTCTCCTACGAGCAGTACTTC.

The table lists this clonotype with many counts. V gene TRBV13 combines with J gene TRBJ2-7, with D unclear. V gave up 5 bases and J gave up 2 bases, with 7 bases separating them. The CDR3 is 12 amino acids. Germline V CDR1 and CDR2: PRHDT, FYEKMQ (reference sequence). The CDR3 sequence: CASSPAPYEQYF. CDR3 sequence (DNA): TGTGCCAGCAGCCCCGCCCCCTACGAGCAGTACTTC.

The chain is built from TRBV6-5 and TRBJ2-5; D might be TRBD1 or TRBD2, each matching 5 bases. This CDR3 has 12 residues. Germline-derived CDR1 and CDR2 are MNHEY and SVGAGI. Trimming cost V 5 bases and J 9 bases, with 13 bases left between them. CDR3 in amino acids: CASSHPMGAQYF. In DNA form, the CDR3 reads TGTGCCAGCAGTCATCCAATGGGGGCCCAGTACTTC.

CDR3 loop: CASSMGTSFGSLSSYNEQFF. DNA for the CDR3: TGTGCCAGTAGTATGGGGACTAGTTTCGGGTCTCTGAGTTCCTACAATGAGCAGTTCTTC. The V gene is TRBV19, the J gene TRBJ2-1, with 8 bases identical to TRBD2. The CDR3 length is 20 residues. V lost 3 bases to trimming and J lost 1 base; unmatched junction nucleotides: 17. The V gene's germline CDR1 is LNHDA and CDR2 SQIVND (reference sequence).

This sequence joins TRBV9 and TRBJ2-5, with TRBD2 as a possible D gene (6 bases). Germline V lookup: CDR1 SGDLS, CDR2 YYNGEE. V lost 2 bases to trimming and J lost 6 bases, with 14 bases between them. The CDR3 loop spans 14 amino acids. CDR3 bases: TGTGCCAGCAGCGTGGAGGGCAGCGGAAAGACCCAGTACTTC. It codes for CASSVEGSGKTQYF.

Comments on this clonotype: This sequence may be a read error, since a much larger clone differs from it by one base. No conserved phenylalanine or tryptophan is present at the end of the CDR3, so a read error is the likely explanation. The chain uses TRBV6-5 and TRBJ1-1; 8 bases are a match to TRBD1. J gave up 4 bases and V 6 bases, and 7 bases lay outside the gene matches. The CDR3 runs to 14 residues. CDR1 is MNHEY and CDR2 is SVGAGI in the germline V gene. CDR3 residues: CASSHRGESTEAFL. The CDR3 DNA follows: TGTGCCAGCAGCCACAGGGGGGAAAGCACTGAAGCTTTCCTT.

This sequence joins TRBV21-1 and TRBJ2-5; TRBD1, as called in the table, went unchecked against the DNA. TRBV21-1 is a listed pseudogene. This CDR3 spans 16 amino acids. This chain's CDR3 is CASSKAGDRVQETQYF. The DNA for the CDR3 is TGTGCCAGCAGCAAAGCGGGGGACAGGGTCCAAGAGACCCAGTACTTC.

This clonotype was observed at least ten times. The V gene is TRBV5-1, the J gene TRBJ2-2; no clear D gene. The CDR3 has 15 amino acids. V was pared by 1 base and J by 2 bases, with 9 bases between. Per germline, CDR1 SGHRS and CDR2 YFSETQ. CDR3 sequence: CASSLSHFNTGELFF. The DNA for the CDR3 is TGCGCCAGCAGCTTGAGTCACTTCAACACCGGGGAGCTGTTTTTT.

Comments on this clonotype: A much larger clone sits a single nucleotide away, making a read error possible. This chain links TRBV29-1 with TRBJ2-3, with 11 bases fitting TRBD1. The CDR3 length is 13 residues. Germline CDR1 reads SQVTM; CDR2 reads ANQGSEA. The CDR3 sequence: CGVELGQGGTQYF. The CDR3 DNA reads TGCGGCGTTGAACTGGGACAGGGGGGTACGCAGTATTTT.

This clonotype was seen more than once but under ten times. The CDR3 region is CASSVAWGVSYEQYF. The DNA of the CDR3 is TGTGCCAGCAGCGTAGCTTGGGGGGTTTCCTACGAGCAGTACTTC. This chain links TRBV9 with TRBJ2-7; tentatively, D is TRBD2 (6 bases). The CDR3 length is 15 residues. Looked up from germline, CDR1 is SGDLS and CDR2 is YYNGEE. V was clipped by 0 bases and J by 1 base, with 11 bases between them. Variable domain in full (rest from reference TRBV9 and TRBJ2-7): DSGVTQTPKHLITATGQRVTLRCSPRSGDLSVYWYQQSLDQGLQFLIQYYNGEERAKGNILERFSAQQFPDLHSELNLSSLELGDSALYFCASSVAWGVSYEQYFGPGTRLTVT.

There are many counts of this clonotype. The chain uses TRBV18 and TRBJ2-5; D unresolved. The CDR3 has 13 amino acids. Trimming took 5 bases from V and 1 from J, leaving 8 bases between them. Germline assignment: CDR1 KGHSH and CDR2 LQKENI. CDR3 sequence: CASSSDLQETQYF. In DNA, the CDR3 is TGTGCCAGCTCATCCGACCTCCAAGAGACCCAGTACTTC.

This clonotype occurred a few times. The J gene is TRBJ2-7, the V gene TRBV18, with D tentatively TRBD1 (5 bases). This CDR3 contains 17 residues. The germline gives CDR1 KGHSH, CDR2 LQKENI. V was shortened by 3 bases and J by 1 base, with 19 bases between the two germline ends. The CDR3 sequence is CASSPPPRLGASYEQYF. CDR3 DNA: TGTGCCAGCTCACCTCCCCCGCGTTTAGGGGCTTCCTACGAGCAGTACTTC.

This rearrangement joins TRBV20-1 to TRBJ2-7; 9 bases align to TRBD2. This CDR3 contains 14 residues. The trim removed 1 base at V and 2 bases at J, leaving 3 bases unmatched. Per the germline V gene, CDR1 is DFQATT and CDR2 is SNEGSKA (reference sequence). CDR3 region: CSARAPSGTYEQYF. In DNA form, the CDR3 reads TGCAGTGCTAGAGCCCCTAGCGGGACCTACGAGCAGTACTTC.